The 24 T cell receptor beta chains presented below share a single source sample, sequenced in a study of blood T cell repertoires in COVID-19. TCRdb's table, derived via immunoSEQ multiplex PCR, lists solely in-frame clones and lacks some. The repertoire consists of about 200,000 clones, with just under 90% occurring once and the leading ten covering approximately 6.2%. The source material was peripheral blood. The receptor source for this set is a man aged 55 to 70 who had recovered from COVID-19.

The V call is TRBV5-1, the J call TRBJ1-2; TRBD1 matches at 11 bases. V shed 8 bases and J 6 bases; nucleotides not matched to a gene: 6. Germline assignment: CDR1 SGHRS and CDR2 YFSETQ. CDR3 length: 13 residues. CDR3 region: CASRDRGSDGYTF. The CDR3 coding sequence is TGCGCCAGTCGGGACAGGGGGTCTGATGGCTACACCTTC.

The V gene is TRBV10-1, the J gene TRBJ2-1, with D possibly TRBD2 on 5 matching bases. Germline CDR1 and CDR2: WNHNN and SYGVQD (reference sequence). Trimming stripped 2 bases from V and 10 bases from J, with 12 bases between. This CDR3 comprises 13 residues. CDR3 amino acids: CASSENLAGEQFF. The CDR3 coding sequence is TGCGCCAGCAGTGAGAACCTAGCTGGGGAGCAGTTCTTC.

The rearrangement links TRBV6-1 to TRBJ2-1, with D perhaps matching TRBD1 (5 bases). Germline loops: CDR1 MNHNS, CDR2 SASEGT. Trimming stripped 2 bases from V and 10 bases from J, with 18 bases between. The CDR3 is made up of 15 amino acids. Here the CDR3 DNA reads TGTGCCAGCAGTGAACGGGTGTCAGGGCTAGGGGAGCAGTTCTTC. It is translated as CASSERVSGLGEQFF.

CDR3 bases: TGTGCCAGCAGTTTCCAAATAGGGACTAGCGGTCCCTACGAGCAGTACTTC. Translating it yields CASSFQIGTSGPYEQYF. The chain carries TRBV28 and TRBJ2-7; 11 nucleotides line up with TRBD2. This CDR3 is built from 17 residues. The germline V gene encodes CDR1 MDHEN and CDR2 SYDVKM. V gave up 3 bases and J gave up 2 bases; unmatched junction bases: 9.

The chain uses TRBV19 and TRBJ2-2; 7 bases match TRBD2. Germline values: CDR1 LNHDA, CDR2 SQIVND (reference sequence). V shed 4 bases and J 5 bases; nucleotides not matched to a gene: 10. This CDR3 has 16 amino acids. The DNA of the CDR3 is TGTGCCAGTAGTACGATGACTAGCAGTAGGACCGGGGAGCTGTTTTTT. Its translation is CASSTMTSSRTGELFF.

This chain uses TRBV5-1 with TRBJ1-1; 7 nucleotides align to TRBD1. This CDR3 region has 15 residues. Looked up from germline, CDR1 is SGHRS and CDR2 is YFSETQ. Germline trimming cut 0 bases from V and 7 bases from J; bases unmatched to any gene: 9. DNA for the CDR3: TGCGCCAGCAGCTTGGGTTCTTCAGGGGGAATTGAAGCTTTCTTT. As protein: CASSLGSSGGIEAFF.

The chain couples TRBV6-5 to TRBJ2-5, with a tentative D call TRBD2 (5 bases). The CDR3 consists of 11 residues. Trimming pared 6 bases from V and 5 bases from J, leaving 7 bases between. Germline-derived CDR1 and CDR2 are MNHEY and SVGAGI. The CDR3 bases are TGTGCCAGCAGGTCGGGGGAGACCCAGTACTTC. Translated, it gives CASRSGETQYF.

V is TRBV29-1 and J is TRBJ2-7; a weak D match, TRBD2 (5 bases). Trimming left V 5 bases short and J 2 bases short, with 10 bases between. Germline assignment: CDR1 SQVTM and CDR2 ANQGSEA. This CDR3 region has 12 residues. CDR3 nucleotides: TGCAGCGTTTCGGGGTGGGCCTACGAGCAGTACTTC. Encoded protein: CSVSGWAYEQYF.

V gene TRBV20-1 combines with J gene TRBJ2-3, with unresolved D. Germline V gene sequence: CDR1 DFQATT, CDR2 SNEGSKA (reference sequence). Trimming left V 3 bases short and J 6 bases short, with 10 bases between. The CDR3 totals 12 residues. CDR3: CSASRELDTQYF. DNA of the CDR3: TGCAGTGCTAGTCGAGAACTGGATACGCAGTATTTT.

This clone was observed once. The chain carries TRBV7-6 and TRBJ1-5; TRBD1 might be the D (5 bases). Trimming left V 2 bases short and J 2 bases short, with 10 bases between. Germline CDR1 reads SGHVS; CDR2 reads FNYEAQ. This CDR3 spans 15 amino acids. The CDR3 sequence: CASSLRQGGNQPQHF. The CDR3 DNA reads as TGTGCCAGCAGCTTACGGCAGGGTGGCAATCAGCCCCAGCATTTT.

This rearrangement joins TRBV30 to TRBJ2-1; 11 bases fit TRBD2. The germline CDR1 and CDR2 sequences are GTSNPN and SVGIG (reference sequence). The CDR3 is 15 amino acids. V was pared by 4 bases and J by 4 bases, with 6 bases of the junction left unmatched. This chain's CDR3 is CAWMIGTSGYNEQFF. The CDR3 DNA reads TGTGCCTGGATGATCGGGACTAGCGGATACAATGAGCAGTTCTTC.

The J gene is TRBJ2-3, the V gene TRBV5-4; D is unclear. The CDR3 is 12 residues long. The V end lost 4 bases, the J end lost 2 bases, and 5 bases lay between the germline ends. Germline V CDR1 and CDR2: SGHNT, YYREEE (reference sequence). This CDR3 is CASSPDTDTQYF. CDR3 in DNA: TGTGCCAGCAGCCCAGACACAGATACGCAGTATTTT.

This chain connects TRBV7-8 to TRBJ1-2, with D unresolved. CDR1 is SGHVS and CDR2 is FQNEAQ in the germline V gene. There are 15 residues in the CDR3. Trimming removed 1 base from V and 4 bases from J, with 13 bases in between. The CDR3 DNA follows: TGTGCCAGCAGCTTAGTGATTTTAGACACCTATGGCTACACCTTC. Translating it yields CASSLVILDTYGYTF.

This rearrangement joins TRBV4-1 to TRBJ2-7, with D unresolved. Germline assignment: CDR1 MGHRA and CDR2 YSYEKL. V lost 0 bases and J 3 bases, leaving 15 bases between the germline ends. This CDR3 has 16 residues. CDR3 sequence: CASSQESSHSGYEQYF. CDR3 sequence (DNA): TGCGCCAGCAGCCAAGAGTCCTCCCATTCGGGCTACGAGCAGTACTTC.

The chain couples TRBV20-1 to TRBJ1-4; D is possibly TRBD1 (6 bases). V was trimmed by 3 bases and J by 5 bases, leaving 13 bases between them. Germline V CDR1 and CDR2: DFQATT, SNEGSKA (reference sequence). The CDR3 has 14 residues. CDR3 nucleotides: TGCAGTGCTAGTTCGGACAGTACCAATGAAAAACTGTTTTTT. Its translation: CSASSDSTNEKLFF.

Here the CDR3 reads CASSLVAANYGYTF. The CDR3 DNA reads TGTGCCAGCAGCTTAGTTGCAGCTAACTATGGCTACACCTTC. V usage is TRBV7-2 and J usage is TRBJ1-2; D not certain. V lost 1 base to trimming and J lost 0 bases, with 6 bases between them. The CDR3 runs to 14 residues. CDR1 is SGHTA, CDR2 FQGNSA, per germline.

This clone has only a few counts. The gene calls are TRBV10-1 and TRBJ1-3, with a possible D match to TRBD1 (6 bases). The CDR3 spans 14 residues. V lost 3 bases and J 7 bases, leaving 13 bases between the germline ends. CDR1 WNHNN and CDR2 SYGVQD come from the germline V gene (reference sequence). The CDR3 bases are TGCGCCAGCAGTGAAGCGGGACAATCTAACACCATATATTTT. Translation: CASSEAGQSNTIYF.

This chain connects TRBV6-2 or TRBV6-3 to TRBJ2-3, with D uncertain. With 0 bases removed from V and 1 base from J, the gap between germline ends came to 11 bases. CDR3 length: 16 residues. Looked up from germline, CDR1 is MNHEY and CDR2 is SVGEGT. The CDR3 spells CASSYSINIRTDTQYF. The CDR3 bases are TGTGCCAGCAGTTACTCGATCAACATCCGCACAGATACGCAGTATTTT.

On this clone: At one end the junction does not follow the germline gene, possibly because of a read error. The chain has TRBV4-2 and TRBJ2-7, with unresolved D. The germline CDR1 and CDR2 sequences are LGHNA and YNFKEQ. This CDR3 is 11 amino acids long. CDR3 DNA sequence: TGTGCCAGCAGCCAAGATAATCAGATTTTCTTC. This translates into CASSQDNQIFF.

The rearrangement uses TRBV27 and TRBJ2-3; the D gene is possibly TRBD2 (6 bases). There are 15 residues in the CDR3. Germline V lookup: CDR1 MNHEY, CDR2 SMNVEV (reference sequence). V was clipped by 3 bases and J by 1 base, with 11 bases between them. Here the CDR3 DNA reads TGTGCCAGCAGTTTCCGGGACTTAGGCACAGATACGCAGTATTTT. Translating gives CASSFRDLGTDTQYF.

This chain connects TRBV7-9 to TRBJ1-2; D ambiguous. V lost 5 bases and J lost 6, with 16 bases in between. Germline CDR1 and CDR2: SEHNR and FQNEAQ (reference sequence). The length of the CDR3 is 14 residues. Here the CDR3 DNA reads TGTGCCAGCAGCGTAGGATCGGACGGGGATGGCTACACCTTC. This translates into CASSVGSDGDGYTF.

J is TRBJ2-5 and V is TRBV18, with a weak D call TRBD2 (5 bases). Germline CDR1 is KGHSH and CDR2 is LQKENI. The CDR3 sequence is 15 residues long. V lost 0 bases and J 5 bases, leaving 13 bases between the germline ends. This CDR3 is CASSPPGSPGETQYF. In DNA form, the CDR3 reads TGTGCCAGCTCACCACCGGGCAGCCCGGGGGAGACCCAGTACTTC. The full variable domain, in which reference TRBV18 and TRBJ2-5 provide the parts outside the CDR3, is NAGVMQNPRHLVRRRGQEARLRCSPMKGHSHVYWYRQLPEEGLKFMVYLQKENIIDESGMPKERFSAEFPKEGPSILRIQQVVRGDSAAYFCASSPPGSPGETQYFGPGTRLLVL.

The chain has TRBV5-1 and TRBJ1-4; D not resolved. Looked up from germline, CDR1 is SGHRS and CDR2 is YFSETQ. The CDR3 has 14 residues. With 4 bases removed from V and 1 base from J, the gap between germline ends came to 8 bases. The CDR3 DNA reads TGCGCCAGCAGCCGCGCGGAAACTAATGAAAAACTGTTTTTT. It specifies CASSRAETNEKLFF. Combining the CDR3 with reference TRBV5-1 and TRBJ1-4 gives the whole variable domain KAGVTQTPRYLIKTRGQQVTLSCSPISGHRSVSWYQQTPGQGLQFLFEYFSETQRNKGNFPGRFSGRQFSNSRSEMNVSTLELGDSALYLCASSRAETNEKLFFGSGTQLSVL.

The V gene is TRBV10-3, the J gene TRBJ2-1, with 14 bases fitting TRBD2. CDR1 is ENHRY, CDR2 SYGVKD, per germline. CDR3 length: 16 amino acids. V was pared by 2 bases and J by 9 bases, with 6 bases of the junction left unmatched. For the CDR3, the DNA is TGTGCCATCAGTGAGACGACTAGCGGGGGGGCAGGTGAGCAGTTCTTC. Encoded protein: CAISETTSGGAGEQFF.